The clone carrying this T cell receptor beta chain came up a few times. This sample was taken from a study of beta chain features in type 1 diabetes. About the study: Examined across all samples were around 110,000,000 sorted cells.

The V end was cut by 0 bases, the J end by 1 base, with 9 bases between. The germline V gene has CDR1 GTSNPN and CDR2 SVGIG (reference sequence). This CDR3 is 15 amino acids long. The entirety of the isolated RNA underwent reverse transcription, so expressed TCRB transcripts were sequenced. Using immunoSEQ multiplex PCR, the repertoire was profiled, and TCRdb retains in-frame clones only, with some absent. The sample carries around 330,000 clones, roughly 9.6% recorded once. Sequencing was carried out using naive CD4+ T cells from blood. The TCR was taken from a woman younger than 45 in good health. The chain links TRBV30 to TRBJ2-2; possible D gene TRBD2, 5 bases. This CDR3 is CAWSVVGVNTGELFF. CDR3 nucleotides: TGTGCCTGGAGTGTAGTCGGGGTGAACACCGGGGAGCTGTTTTTT.